The rows below give T cell receptor beta chains drawn from one sample of a study of glioma-infiltrating T cells after dendritic cell vaccination. Repertoires were generated with immunoSEQ multiplex PCR, while TCRdb's copy carries only in-frame clones and drops some. The table shows fewer than 95,000 clones, with around 85% occurring only once. Sequenced here: blood, sampled after dendritic cell vaccination. These receptors came from a human donor with glioblastoma. The CDR3 runs from the conserved cysteine through the conserved F or W. The D gene is left open where the match is weak. Clone size is stated in some rows and not others, as once, few, many or a class when expanded.

.,.,TRBV15,TRBJ2-5,CATSRPKLSLRGKETQYF,TGTGCCACCAGCAGACCGAAGTTGAGCCTCCGGGGTAAAGAGACCCAGTACTTC
.,TRBD1,TRBV2,TRBJ2-2,CASSGAQGWTGELFF,TGTGCCAGCAGTGGAGCACAGGGGTGGACCGGGGAGCTGTTTTTT
.,TRBD1,TRBV7-9,TRBJ1-1,CASSRGTGLAFF,TGTGCCAGCAGCAGAGGGACAGGGTTAGCTTTCTTT
.,TRBD2,TRBV7-3,TRBJ2-1,CASSLQAGVTNEQFF,TGTGCCAGCAGCTTACAAGCGGGAGTAACCAATGAGCAGTTCTTC
.,TRBD1,TRBV7-2,TRBJ2-7,CASSSRAGTGGHEQYF,TGTGCCAGCAGCTCACGGGCCGGGACAGGGGGCCACGAGCAGTACTTC
.,TRBD1,TRBV6-4,TRBJ1-1,CASSDRGHTEAFF,TGTGCCAGCAGTGACAGGGGGCACACTGAAGCTTTCTTT
.,.,TRBV6-5,TRBJ1-4,CASSPRQFEKLFF,TGTGCCAGCAGCCCTAGACAGTTCGAAAAACTGTTTTTT
.,.,TRBV30,TRBJ1-2,CAWSVGARETYTF,TGTGCCTGGAGTGTAGGGGCCCGGGAGACCTACACCTTC
.,.,TRBV5-1,TRBJ2-1,CASSLGGQTYNEQFF,TGCGCCAGCAGCCTGGGGGGACAGACTTACAATGAGCAGTTCTTC
.,.,TRBV2,TRBJ2-6,CASLPGASSGANVLTF,TGTGCCAGCTTACCAGGGGCCTCCTCTGGGGCCAACGTCCTGACTTTC
.,TRBD1,TRBV13,TRBJ2-1,CASSWGTGSYNEQFF,TGTGCCAGCAGCTGGGGGACAGGCTCCTACAATGAGCAGTTCTTC
.,.,TRBV28,TRBJ1-1,CASSVGGGRNTEAFF,TGTGCCAGCAGTGTCGGGGGGGGGCGAAACACTGAAGCTTTCTTT
.,.,TRBV30,TRBJ1-1,CAWTPGTRNTEAFF,TGTGCCTGGACTCCCGGGACAAGGAACACTGAAGCTTTCTTT
few,TRBD1,TRBV7-9,TRBJ2-3,CASSIHRGAGTDTQYF,TGTGCCAGCAGCATCCACAGGGGGGCAGGCACAGATACGCAGTATTTT
once,TRBD1,TRBV29-1,TRBJ2-7,CSVGQVLENEQYF,TGCAGCGTCGGACAGGTTCTTGAGAACGAGCAGTACTTC
.,TRBD2,TRBV7-2,TRBJ2-5,CASSTGLAIQETQYF,TGTGCCAGCAGCACGGGACTAGCAATTCAAGAGACCCAGTACTTC
.,.,TRBV11-2,TRBJ1-2,CASSPIRGGYTF,TGTGCCAGCAGCCCGATCAGGGGCGGCTACACCTTC
.,.,TRBV5-1,TRBJ1-1,CASSLVVAGNTEAFF,TGCGCCAGCAGCTTAGTAGTGGCGGGGAACACTGAAGCTTTCTTT
.,.,TRBV4-1,TRBJ1-1,CASSQVRDTEAFF,TGCGCCAGCAGCCAGGTACGAGATACTGAAGCTTTCTTT
.,.,TRBV18,TRBJ1-2,CASSPPNSGNNYGYTF,TGTGCCAGCTCACCACCGAATTCGGGTAACAACTATGGCTACACCTTC
.,.,TRBV2,TRBJ1-1,CASSVDRGLGEAFF,TGTGCCAGCAGCGTAGATCGGGGGTTGGGTGAAGCTTTCTTT
.,TRBD2,TRBV2,TRBJ2-3,CASKPSGRDTDTQYF,TGTGCCAGCAAACCTAGCGGGAGGGATACTGATACGCAGTATTTT
.,TRBD2,TRBV25-1,TRBJ2-1,CASSEIGTSGGDNEQFF,TGTGCCAGCAGTGAAATAGGGACTAGCGGGGGTGACAATGAGCAGTTCTTC
.,.,TRBV29-1,TRBJ1-2,CSVERGTRGYTF,TGCAGCGTTGAAAGGGGCACCCGGGGCTACACCTTC
.,TRBD1,TRBV29-1,TRBJ1-2,CSVEGDRESNGYTF,TGCAGCGTTGAGGGGGACAGAGAGAGCAACGGCTACACCTTC
.,TRBD2,TRBV9,TRBJ2-5,CASSVGAGGRQETQYF,TGTGCCAGCAGCGTAGGAGCGGGGGGGCGGCAAGAGACCCAGTACTTC
.,TRBD1,TRBV7-6,TRBJ2-7,CASSRDSSSYEQYF,TGTGCCAGCAGCCGGGACAGCTCCTCCTACGAGCAGTACTTC
.,TRBD1,TRBV29-1,TRBJ2-1,CSVEEGDSRNEQFF,TGCAGCGTTGAAGAGGGGGACAGTCGCAATGAGCAGTTCTTC
.,.,TRBV6-6,TRBJ2-2,CASLLGGTGELFF,TGTGCCAGCCTCCTAGGGGGCACCGGGGAGCTGTTTTTT
.,.,TRBV30,TRBJ1-4,CAWREHGGASEKLFF,TGTGCCTGGAGGGAACATGGAGGGGCAAGTGAAAAACTGTTTTTT
.,.,TRBV6-5,TRBJ2-3,CASSSGWDTQYF,TGTGCCAGCAGTTCGGGGTGGGATACGCAGTATTTT
.,TRBD1,TRBV27,TRBJ1-1,CASSSWTGLGNTEAFF,TGTGCCAGCAGTTCCTGGACAGGGTTGGGGAACACTGAAGCTTTCTTT
.,.,TRBV7-2,TRBJ2-7,CASSLGAGVYEQYF,TGTGCCAGCAGCTTAGGGGCAGGGGTCTACGAGCAGTACTTC
.,TRBD2,TRBV28,TRBJ2-6,CASSGAGDVPGANVLTF,TGTGCCAGCAGTGGAGCGGGAGATGTTCCTGGGGCCAACGTCCTGACTTTC
.,TRBD2,TRBV27,TRBJ2-1,CASIDLAGSSYNEQFF,TGTGCCAGCATTGATTTAGCGGGAAGCTCCTACAATGAGCAGTTCTTC
.,TRBD1,TRBV5-4,TRBJ1-4,CASSPGDRPNEKLFF,TGTGCCAGCAGCCCAGGGGACAGACCAAATGAAAAACTGTTTTTT
.,TRBD1,TRBV13,TRBJ1-3,CASSSPSGTGFRGPNTIYF,TGTGCCAGCAGCTCCCCGTCCGGGACAGGGTTTCGGGGACCAAACACCATATATTTT
.,TRBD2,TRBV2,TRBJ2-3,CASKRTSGIQSDTQYF,TGTGCCAGCAAGAGGACTAGCGGGATACAATCAGATACGCAGTATTTT
.,TRBD2,TRBV6-1,TRBJ2-5,CASSGLAGGGETQYF,TGTGCCAGCAGCGGACTTGCGGGGGGAGGAGAGACCCAGTACTTC
.,TRBD1,TRBV9,TRBJ2-1,CASTLRGQSSYNEQFF,TGTGCCAGCACCCTAAGGGGACAGAGCTCCTACAATGAGCAGTTCTTC
.,TRBD2,TRBV14,TRBJ2-3,CASSPGTSGRHVDTQYF,TGTGCCAGCAGCCCCGGGACTAGCGGGAGGCACGTGGATACGCAGTATTTT
.,TRBD1,TRBV11-3,TRBJ2-7,CASSLRGQGPYEQYF,TGTGCCAGCAGCTTACGGGGACAGGGACCCTACGAGCAGTACTTC
.,.,TRBV29-1,TRBJ1-1,CSVEGEDVTEAFF,TGCAGCGTTGAAGGGGAGGACGTCACTGAAGCTTTCTTT
few,.,TRBV6-6,TRBJ1-5,CASSYSDSLNQPQHF,TGTGCCAGCAGTTACTCAGACAGCTTAAATCAGCCCCAGCATTTT
.,.,TRBV6-5,TRBJ2-3,CASSQSGVTDTQYF,TGTGCCAGCAGTCAGTCAGGGGTAACAGATACGCAGTATTTT
.,.,TRBV9,TRBJ2-3,CASSVNLGASTDTQYF,TGTGCCAGCAGCGTAAACCTGGGGGCTAGCACAGATACGCAGTATTTT
.,.,TRBV19,TRBJ1-4,CASTLTGSNEKLFF,TGTGCCAGTACCTTAACAGGAAGTAATGAAAAACTGTTTTTT
.,TRBD1,TRBV15,TRBJ2-1,CATILGGEGNEQFF,TGTGCCACCATTTTAGGGGGCGAGGGCAATGAGCAGTTCTTC
once,TRBD2,TRBV27,TRBJ2-5,CASSLSLSPAGQETQYF,TGTGCCAGCAGTTTATCCCTTTCCCCAGCGGGACAAGAGACCCAGTACTTC
.,TRBD1,TRBV28,TRBJ1-2,CASTQQGFHGYTF,TGTGCCAGCACCCAACAGGGGTTTCATGGCTACACCTTC
.,TRBD1,TRBV19,TRBJ1-2,CASSRPPGQVHGYTF,TGTGCCAGTAGTAGACCACCGGGACAGGTACATGGCTACACCTTC
.,.,TRBV7-6,TRBJ1-1,CASSSGQHTEAFF,TGTGCCAGCAGCTCAGGACAGCACACTGAAGCTTTCTTT
.,.,TRBV30,TRBJ1-5,CAWRKGRNQPQHF,TGTGCCTGGAGAAAGGGGAGGAACCAGCCCCAGCATTTT
.,.,TRBV19,TRBJ1-1,CASSIGRLLGEVGEAFF,TGTGCCAGTAGTATAGGGCGACTACTTGGGGAGGTCGGTGAAGCTTTCTTT
.,TRBD1,TRBV9,TRBJ1-4,CASSVGDRNNEKLFF,TGTGCCAGCAGCGTAGGGGACAGAAATAATGAAAAACTGTTTTTT
.,TRBD1,TRBV7-3,TRBJ2-1,CASSSRQGESYNEQFF,TGTGCCAGCAGCTCCCGACAGGGGGAATCCTACAATGAGCAGTTCTTC
few,.,TRBV13,TRBJ1-1,CASSLRVLWTEAFF,TGTGCCAGCAGCCTCCGGGTCCTGTGGACTGAAGCTTTCTTT